One sample yielded the 2 T cell receptor beta chains listed below, sequenced in a study of OX40 agonist ivuxolimab in advanced cancers. Sequencing was performed with immunoSEQ multiplex PCR; in TCRdb, only in-frame clones are kept and a portion is missing. The sample comprises 90,000 to 100,000 clones, approximately 92% of which are singletons, and about 0.3% rests with the top ten. The material sequenced was CD4+ or CD8+ T cells sorted from blood, taken in a trial of the OX40 agonist ivuxolimab. The receptors shown here come from an adult with an advanced solid tumor such as melanoma, head and neck, liver or kidney cancer.

This clone was observed a handful of times. The V call is TRBV6-1, the J call TRBJ1-2, with D unresolved. V gave up 7 bases and J gave up 8 bases, with 17 bases separating them. Germline V gene sequence: CDR1 MNHNS, CDR2 SASEGT. CDR3 length: 13 amino acids. The DNA of the CDR3 is TGTGCCAGCATTACTCCAGGCGTTCGAGGCTACACCTTC. It specifies CASITPGVRGYTF.

This clone was observed a handful of times. The genes are TRBV25-1 and TRBJ2-7; the match to TRBD2 covers 7 bases. Germline CDR1 is MGHDK and CDR2 is SYGVNS. The junction had 12 bases not matched to a gene; V was cut back by 4 bases and J by 6 bases. The length of the CDR3 is 15 residues. The CDR3: CASSAPEGRLAEQYF. The CDR3 nucleotides are TGTGCCAGCAGTGCCCCCGAGGGTAGACTAGCCGAGCAGTACTTC.